This entry lists 32 T cell receptor beta chains sequenced from one sample in a study of shared clonotypes between healthy human individuals. Sequencing was performed with immunoSEQ multiplex PCR; in TCRdb, only in-frame clones are kept and a portion is missing. The repertoire consists of millions of clones, with about 94% occurring once and the leading ten covering roughly 1%. Terminally differentiated effector memory CD45RA+ cells were excluded by CCR7 positive selection of CD45RO-negative cells. Sequences were obtained from naive CD8+ T cells sorted from blood. These receptors were collected from a man in his late teens or twenties in good health.

This CDR3 is CASSLLFAAQETQYF. CDR3 nucleotides: TGTGCCAGCAGCTTACTATTTGCGGCGCAAGAGACCCAGTACTTC. The V and J genes are TRBV7-9 and TRBJ2-5, with D unresolved. This CDR3 has 15 residues. Germline V CDR1 and CDR2: SEHNR, FQNEAQ (reference sequence). The V and J ends lost 2 bases and 2 bases respectively, with 12 bases between them.

This chain connects TRBV6-1 to TRBJ2-5; unclear D gene. Germline values: CDR1 MNHNS, CDR2 SASEGT. The CDR3 spans 13 residues. V was shortened by 2 bases and J by 5 bases, with 9 bases between the two germline ends. The CDR3 sequence is CASSEPPWETQYF. The CDR3 region has the DNA TGTGCCAGCAGTGAACCCCCCTGGGAGACCCAGTACTTC.

The chain carries TRBV2 and TRBJ2-3; possible D gene TRBD2, 5 bases. With 8 bases removed from V and 4 bases from J, the gap between germline ends came to 13 bases. In germline, CDR1 is SNHLY, CDR2 FYNNEI. The CDR3 length is 13 residues. CDR3 sequence (DNA): TGTGCCAGCGCCTGGCTAGCCTCAGATACGCAGTATTTT. Its translation: CASAWLASDTQYF.

The chain couples TRBV29-1 to TRBJ2-2, with a tentative D call TRBD1 (5 bases). The germline V gene encodes CDR1 SQVTM and CDR2 ANQGSEA. The CDR3 is 15 amino acids. V lost 7 bases and J 0 bases, leaving 15 bases between the germline ends. CDR3 in amino acids: CSAGPARANTGELFF. Written as DNA, the CDR3 is TGCAGCGCTGGACCGGCCAGGGCGAACACCGGGGAGCTGTTTTTT.

The genes are TRBV4-1 and TRBJ2-7, with TRBD2 as a possible D gene (5 bases). Germline CDR1 is MGHRA and CDR2 is YSYEKL. CDR3 length equals 16 residues. V was shortened by 4 bases and J by 2 bases, with 18 bases between the two germline ends. The CDR3 loop is CASSPIFRDSPYEQYF. The CDR3 region has the DNA TGCGCCAGCAGCCCCATTTTCCGGGATTCCCCCTACGAGCAGTACTTC.

This chain joins TRBV5-8 and TRBJ2-3; D tentatively reads TRBD1 or TRBD2 (5 bases each). V lost 0 bases to trimming and J lost 5 bases, with 10 bases between them. The CDR3 totals 14 residues. Germline-derived CDR1 and CDR2 are SGHTS and YDEGEE. For the CDR3, the DNA is TGTGCCAGCAGCTTGGGGACTGGGGGAGATACGCAGTATTTT. Translating it yields CASSLGTGGDTQYF.

The J gene is TRBJ2-5, the V gene TRBV2; D is perhaps TRBD2 (6 bases). The length of the CDR3 is 13 residues. V was cut by 4 bases and J by 4 bases, with 10 bases left in between. Germline values: CDR1 SNHLY, CDR2 FYNNEI. Here the CDR3 reads CASSVSGGETQYF. The CDR3 region has the DNA TGTGCCAGCAGTGTTAGCGGAGGAGAGACCCAGTACTTC.

This rearrangement joins TRBV6-6 to TRBJ2-7; D perhaps matches TRBD1 (5 bases). CDR1 is MNHNY and CDR2 is SVGAGI in the germline V gene (reference sequence). The CDR3 is made up of 12 amino acids. Trimming took 6 bases from V and 1 from J, leaving 7 bases between them. In DNA, the CDR3 is TGTGCCAGCAGCGACAGATCCTACGAGCAGTACTTC. Its protein product is CASSDRSYEQYF.

This sequence joins TRBV15 and TRBJ1-1, with D possibly TRBD1 on 5 matching bases. The CDR3 is 16 residues long. CDR1 is LNHNV and CDR2 is YYDKDF in the germline V gene (reference sequence). The V end was cut by 0 bases, the J end by 3 bases, with 14 bases between. This chain's CDR3 is CATSRDVAGLDTEAFF. The CDR3 DNA sequence: TGTGCCACCAGCAGAGATGTAGCAGGGTTAGACACTGAAGCTTTCTTT.

V usage is TRBV7-9 and J usage is TRBJ2-1; TRBD2 agrees at 15 bases. The V gene's germline CDR1 is SEHNR and CDR2 FQNEAQ (reference sequence). The V segment lost 1 base and the J segment 10 bases; nucleotides outside the gene matches: 5. This CDR3 comprises 16 residues. CDR3 amino acids: CASSLGTSGRAWEQFF. The CDR3 bases are TGTGCCAGCAGCTTAGGGACTAGCGGGAGGGCATGGGAGCAGTTCTTC.

J is TRBJ1-3 and V is TRBV9; 7 bases align to TRBD1. The CDR3 spans 16 residues. The J segment lost 1 base and the V segment lost 2 bases, leaving 6 bases of the junction unmatched. Germline loops: CDR1 SGDLS, CDR2 YYNGEE. DNA of the CDR3: TGTGCCAGCAGCGTCAGCGGGACAGCTTCTGGAAACACCATATATTTT. Amino acid sequence: CASSVSGTASGNTIYF.

The CDR3 DNA reads TGTGCCAGCAGCCCCGATTTGGGGAGCACTGAAGCTTTCTTT. This translates into CASSPDLGSTEAFF. The rearrangement links TRBV5-4 to TRBJ1-1; D uncertain. The CDR3 spans 14 residues. CDR1 is SGHNT and CDR2 is YYREEE in the germline V gene (reference sequence). V lost 4 bases to trimming and J lost 4 bases, with 14 bases between them.

This clone was picked up one time. The CDR3 coding sequence is TGTGCCAGCAGCTTGTCGCTAGCGGGAGAGTATGAGGAGCAGTTCTTC. Amino acids: CASSLSLAGEYEEQFF. The chain links TRBV5-4 to TRBJ2-1; 10 nucleotides match TRBD2. The germline V gene encodes CDR1 SGHNT and CDR2 YYREEE (reference sequence). The CDR3 contains 16 residues. V lost 1 base, J lost 10 bases, and 11 bases stayed unmatched.

This rearrangement joins TRBV6-5 to TRBJ2-3, with D perhaps matching TRBD1 (5 bases). The germline gives CDR1 MNHEY, CDR2 SVGAGI. The V end was cut by 8 bases, the J end by 4 bases, with 13 bases between. This CDR3 is built from 13 residues. CDR3 region: CASAQGSADTQYF. The CDR3 DNA sequence: TGTGCCAGCGCGCAGGGTTCGGCAGATACGCAGTATTTT.

With regard to this clone: The identical CDR3 is also encoded by other nucleotide sequences in the sample. This rearrangement joins TRBV4-3 to TRBJ1-1; D gene unclear. The V end lost 0 bases, the J end lost 0 bases, and 8 bases lay between the germline ends. The V gene's germline CDR1 is LGHNA and CDR2 YSLEER. This CDR3 has 15 amino acids. The CDR3 DNA reads as TGCGCCAGCAGCCAAGAAGCAGGCCTGAACACTGAAGCTTTCTTT. Its protein is CASSQEAGLNTEAFF.

This chain links TRBV7-9 with TRBJ2-1, with D possibly being TRBD2 (5 bases). The CDR3 contains 15 residues. The germline V gene encodes CDR1 SEHNR and CDR2 FQNEAQ (reference sequence). The V and J ends lost 5 bases and 10 bases respectively, with 21 bases between them. As DNA, the CDR3 is TGTGCCAGCAGCACAACCAAGGGTTGGACTTTAGAGCAGTTCTTC. It specifies CASSTTKGWTLEQFF. The full variable domain, with the rest looked up from reference TRBV7-9 and TRBJ2-1, is DTGVSQNPRHKITKRGQNVTFRCDPISEHNRLYWYRQTLGQGPEFLTYFQNEAQLEKSRLLSDRFSAERPKGSFSTLEIQRTEQGDSAMYLCASSTTKGWTLEQFFGPGTRLTVL.

V is TRBV5-8 and J is TRBJ1-1, with D maybe TRBD1 (5 bases). This CDR3 comprises 16 residues. Germline V gene sequence: CDR1 SGHTS, CDR2 YDEGEE. V lost 0 bases and J lost 3, with 15 bases in between. The CDR3 region is CASSLEGWGEDTEAFF. CDR3 bases: TGTGCCAGCAGCTTGGAGGGTTGGGGCGAGGACACTGAAGCTTTCTTT.

This clone was detected only a few times. The genes are TRBV18 and TRBJ1-1; D gene uncertain. The CDR3 spans 14 residues. V lost 2 bases to trimming and J lost 1 base, with 8 bases between them. CDR1 KGHSH and CDR2 LQKENI come from the germline V gene. The CDR3 protein is CASSPNRANTEAFF. In nucleotides, the CDR3 is TGTGCCAGCTCACCAAACAGAGCGAACACTGAAGCTTTCTTT.

The V gene is TRBV5-6, the J gene TRBJ1-2, with 10 bases identical to TRBD1. Trimming took 4 bases from V and 3 from J; bases not matched to a gene: 15. The CDR3 length is 18 residues. The V gene's germline CDR1 is SGHDT and CDR2 YYEEEE. CDR3 bases: TGTGCCAGCAGCCCGGAGGTATTTTTGGGGACAGGGGACTATGGCTACACCTTC. Encoded protein: CASSPEVFLGTGDYGYTF.

V usage is TRBV2 and J usage is TRBJ1-4; D unclear. The germline gives CDR1 SNHLY, CDR2 FYNNEI. V lost 9 bases, J lost 0 bases, and 8 bases lay in between. The CDR3 length is 13 residues. The CDR3 is CARTDSTNEKLFF. The CDR3 DNA reads as TGTGCCAGGACGGATTCAACTAATGAAAAACTGTTTTTT.

This clone was seen only once. The rearrangement uses TRBV7-9 and TRBJ1-6, with 9 bases identical to TRBD1. The J segment lost 6 bases and the V segment lost 5 bases, leaving 14 bases of the junction unmatched. Germline CDR1 reads SEHNR; CDR2 reads FQNEAQ (reference sequence). The CDR3 consists of 18 residues. CDR3: CASSLVYVRDRANSPLHF. CDR3 nucleotides: TGTGCCAGCAGCCTAGTCTACGTCCGGGACAGGGCTAATTCACCCCTCCACTTT.

The chain recombines TRBV28 with TRBJ2-1; 9 nucleotides match TRBD2. Per germline, CDR1 MDHEN and CDR2 SYDVKM. The CDR3 length is 14 residues. The junction had 1 base not matched to a gene; V was cut back by 3 bases and J by 4 bases. The CDR3 coding sequence is TGTGCCAGCAGTTTTCTAGCGGGATACAATGAGCAGTTCTTC. Its protein product is CASSFLAGYNEQFF.

This clone was observed a single time. The CDR3 spells CASSSHRDSGANVLTF. CDR3 DNA: TGTGCCAGCAGCTCCCACAGGGACTCTGGGGCCAACGTCCTGACTTTC. The chain has TRBV9 and TRBJ2-6; possible D gene TRBD1, 6 bases. Germline V gene lookup returns CDR1 SGDLS and CDR2 YYNGEE. The CDR3 is made up of 16 amino acids. V was pared by 4 bases and J by 0 bases, with 11 bases between.

This rearrangement joins TRBV4-3 to TRBJ1-2; perhaps TRBD1 as D (6 bases). Germline V gives CDR1 LGHNA, CDR2 YSLEER. V was shortened by 0 bases and J by 4 bases, with 18 bases between the two germline ends. This CDR3 region has 17 residues. The CDR3 reads CASSQEYGQGWAYGYTF. CDR3 DNA: TGCGCCAGCAGCCAAGAATACGGGCAGGGGTGGGCCTATGGCTACACCTTC.

J is TRBJ2-3 and V is TRBV5-4, with D possibly TRBD2 on 6 matching bases. The V gene lost 9 bases and the J gene lost 2 bases, with 16 bases spanning the gap. Germline CDR1 SGHNT, CDR2 YYREEE (reference sequence). This CDR3 has 14 residues. In DNA, the CDR3 is TGTGCCACCTCAGGACTACCTCTCACAGATACGCAGTATTTT. Protein product: CATSGLPLTDTQYF.

The chain uses TRBV27 and TRBJ2-3; a weak D match, TRBD2 (6 bases). The CDR3 contains 15 residues. V was clipped by 3 bases and J by 6 bases, with 16 bases between them. The germline V gene has CDR1 MNHEY and CDR2 SMNVEV (reference sequence). The CDR3 protein is CASSLGRGLFDTQYF. CDR3 nucleotide sequence: TGTGCCAGCAGTTTGGGGCGGGGACTGTTTGATACGCAGTATTTT.

The J gene is TRBJ1-1, the V gene TRBV9; D may be TRBD1 (6 bases). Germline V gene data show CDR1 as SGDLS and CDR2 as YYNGEE. This CDR3 comprises 16 residues. The V end was cut by 3 bases, the J end by 4 bases, with 19 bases between. The CDR3: CASSGGQSSSVTEAFF. In DNA form, the CDR3 reads TGTGCCAGCAGCGGAGGACAGTCCTCATCTGTCACTGAAGCTTTCTTT. Full variable domain (rest looked up from reference TRBV9 and TRBJ1-1): DSGVTQTPKHLITATGQRVTLRCSPRSGDLSVYWYQQSLDQGLQFLIQYYNGEERAKGNILERFSAQQFPDLHSELNLSSLELGDSALYFCASSGGQSSSVTEAFFGQGTRLTVV.

The rearrangement joins TRBV20-1 to TRBJ2-1; D is unresolved. V was shortened by 6 bases and J by 7 bases, with 10 bases between the two germline ends. This CDR3 comprises 11 residues. The germline V gene has CDR1 DFQATT and CDR2 SNEGSKA (reference sequence). CDR3 bases: TGCAGTGCGCTGACTCGGAATGAGCAGTTCTTC. It yields the protein CSALTRNEQFF.

The chain links TRBV9 to TRBJ2-7, with 8 bases lining up with TRBD1. The germline CDR1 and CDR2 sequences are SGDLS and YYNGEE. The CDR3 is 14 amino acids. With V trimmed by 3 bases and J by 5 bases, 7 bases remained unmatched. As DNA, the CDR3 is TGTGCCAGCAGCGCCGGACAGGGTCTCCACGAGCAGTACTTC. Amino acids: CASSAGQGLHEQYF.

In its sample, this clone was seen once. This chain joins TRBV6-5 and TRBJ2-2; unclear D gene. Germline CDR1 and CDR2: MNHEY and SVGAGI. Trimming took 5 bases from V and 6 from J, leaving 13 bases between them. CDR3 length equals 14 residues. The CDR3, as DNA: TGTGCCAGCAGTCCCCCGGCTGGACCCGGGGAGCTGTTTTTT. This gives the protein CASSPPAGPGELFF.

In regard to this clone: Other DNA sequences in this specimen translate into the identical CDR3. The gene calls are TRBV6-5 and TRBJ2-1; the D call may be TRBD1 or TRBD2 (5 bases each). Germline V gene sequence: CDR1 MNHEY, CDR2 SVGAGI. The CDR3 runs to 16 residues. The V end was cut by 2 bases, the J end by 0 bases, with 11 bases between. The CDR3 DNA reads as TGTGCCAGCAGTTACCTAGCAGGGAGCTCCTACAATGAGCAGTTCTTC. Residues: CASSYLAGSSYNEQFF.

V is TRBV7-8 and J is TRBJ2-1; D gene ambiguous. Trimming removed 0 bases from V and 0 bases from J, with 15 bases in between. Looked up from germline, CDR1 is SGHVS and CDR2 is FQNEAQ. The length of the CDR3 is 18 residues. The CDR3 DNA follows: TGTGCCAGCAGCTTAGCGTTGGACGCAACCTACTCCTACAATGAGCAGTTCTTC. It specifies CASSLALDATYSYNEQFF.